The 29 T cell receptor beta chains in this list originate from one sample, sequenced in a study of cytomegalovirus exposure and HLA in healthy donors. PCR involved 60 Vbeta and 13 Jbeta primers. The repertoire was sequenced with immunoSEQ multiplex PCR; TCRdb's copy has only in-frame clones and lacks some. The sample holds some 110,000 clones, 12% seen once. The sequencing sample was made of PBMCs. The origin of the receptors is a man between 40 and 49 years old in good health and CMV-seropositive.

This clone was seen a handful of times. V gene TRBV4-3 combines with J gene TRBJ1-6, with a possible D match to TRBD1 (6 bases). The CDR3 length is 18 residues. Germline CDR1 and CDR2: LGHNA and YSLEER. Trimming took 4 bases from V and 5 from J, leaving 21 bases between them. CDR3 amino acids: CASSPHGGGGWNNSPLHF. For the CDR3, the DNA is TGCGCCAGCAGCCCGCACGGGGGCGGGGGCTGGAATAATTCACCCCTCCACTTT.

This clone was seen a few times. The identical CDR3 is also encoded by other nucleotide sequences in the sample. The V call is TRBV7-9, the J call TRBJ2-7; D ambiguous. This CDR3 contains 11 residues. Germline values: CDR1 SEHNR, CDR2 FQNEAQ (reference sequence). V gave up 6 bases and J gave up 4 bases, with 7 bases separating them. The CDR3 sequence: CASSLSYEQYF. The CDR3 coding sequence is TGTGCCAGCAGTCTATCTTACGAGCAGTACTTC.

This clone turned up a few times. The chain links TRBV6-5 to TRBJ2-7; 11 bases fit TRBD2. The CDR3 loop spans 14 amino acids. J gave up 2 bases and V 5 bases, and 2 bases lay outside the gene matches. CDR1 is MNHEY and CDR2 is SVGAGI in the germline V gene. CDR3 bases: TGTGCCAGCAGTGGGACTAGCGGAGCCTACGAGCAGTACTTC. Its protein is CASSGTSGAYEQYF.

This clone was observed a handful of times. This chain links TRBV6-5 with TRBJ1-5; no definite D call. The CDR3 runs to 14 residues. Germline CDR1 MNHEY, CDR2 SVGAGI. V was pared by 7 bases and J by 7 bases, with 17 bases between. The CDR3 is CASTRNTEGQPQHF. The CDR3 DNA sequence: TGTGCCAGCACCCGGAATACGGAGGGACAGCCCCAGCATTTT.

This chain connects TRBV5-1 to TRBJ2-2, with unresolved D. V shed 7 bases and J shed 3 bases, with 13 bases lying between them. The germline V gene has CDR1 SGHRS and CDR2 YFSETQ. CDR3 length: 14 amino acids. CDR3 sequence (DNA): TGCGCCAGCTACCAGGATATACACACCGGGGAGCTGTTTTTT. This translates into CASYQDIHTGELFF. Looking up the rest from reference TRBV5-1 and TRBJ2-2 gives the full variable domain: KAGVTQTPRYLIKTRGQQVTLSCSPISGHRSVSWYQQTPGQGLQFLFEYFSETQRNKGNFPGRFSGRQFSNSRSEMNVSTLELGDSALYLCASYQDIHTGELFFGEGSRLTVL.

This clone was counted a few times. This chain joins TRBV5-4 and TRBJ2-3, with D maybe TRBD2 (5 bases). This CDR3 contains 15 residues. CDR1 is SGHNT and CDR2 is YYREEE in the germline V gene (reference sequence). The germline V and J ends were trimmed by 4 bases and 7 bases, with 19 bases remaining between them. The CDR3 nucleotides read TGTGCCAGCAGCCCAGGAGGCATTTCCTCAAATACGCAGTATTTT. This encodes CASSPGGISSNTQYF.

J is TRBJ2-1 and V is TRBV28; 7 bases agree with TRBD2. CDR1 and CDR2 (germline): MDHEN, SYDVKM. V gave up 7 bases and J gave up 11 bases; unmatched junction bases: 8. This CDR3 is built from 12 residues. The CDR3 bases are TGTGCCAGCACCCCCCCGGGACTAAAGCAGTTCTTC. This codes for CASTPPGLKQFF. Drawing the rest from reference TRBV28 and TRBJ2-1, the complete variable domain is DVKVTQSSRYLVKRTGEKVFLECVQDMDHENMFWYRQDPGLGLRLIYFSYDVKMKEKGDIPEGYSVSREKKERFSLILESASTNQTSMYLCASTPPGLKQFFGPGTRLTVL.

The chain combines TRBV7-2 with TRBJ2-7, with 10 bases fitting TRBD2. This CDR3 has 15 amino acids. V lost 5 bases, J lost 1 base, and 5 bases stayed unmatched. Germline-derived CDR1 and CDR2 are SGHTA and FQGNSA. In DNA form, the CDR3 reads TGTGCCAGCAGCCATACTAGCGGGACATCCTACGAGCAGTACTTC. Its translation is CASSHTSGTSYEQYF.

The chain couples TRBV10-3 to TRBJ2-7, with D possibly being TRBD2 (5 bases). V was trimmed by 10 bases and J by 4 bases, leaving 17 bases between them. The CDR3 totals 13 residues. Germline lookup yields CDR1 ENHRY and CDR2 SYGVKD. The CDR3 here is CATDGGFLYEQYF. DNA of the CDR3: TGTGCCACAGACGGAGGCTTTTTGTACGAGCAGTACTTC.

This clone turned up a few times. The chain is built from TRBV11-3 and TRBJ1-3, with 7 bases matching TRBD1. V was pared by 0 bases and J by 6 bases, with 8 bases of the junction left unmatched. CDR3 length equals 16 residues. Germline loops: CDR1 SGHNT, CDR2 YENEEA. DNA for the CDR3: TGTGCCAGCAGCTTAGACGTCACAGGGGTCTCAAACACCATATATTTT. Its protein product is CASSLDVTGVSNTIYF.

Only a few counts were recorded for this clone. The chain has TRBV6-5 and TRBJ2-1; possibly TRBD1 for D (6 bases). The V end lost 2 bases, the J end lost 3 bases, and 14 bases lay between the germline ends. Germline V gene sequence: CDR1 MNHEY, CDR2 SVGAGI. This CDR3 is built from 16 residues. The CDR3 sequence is CASSYARTEFYNEQFF. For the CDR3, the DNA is TGTGCCAGCAGTTACGCGCGGACAGAATTCTACAATGAGCAGTTCTTC.

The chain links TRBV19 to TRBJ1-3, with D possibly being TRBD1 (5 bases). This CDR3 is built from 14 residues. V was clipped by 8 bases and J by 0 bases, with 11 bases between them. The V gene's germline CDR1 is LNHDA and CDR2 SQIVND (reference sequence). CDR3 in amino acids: CASAPGFSGNTIYF. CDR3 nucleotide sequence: TGTGCCAGTGCTCCAGGGTTCTCTGGAAACACCATATATTTT.

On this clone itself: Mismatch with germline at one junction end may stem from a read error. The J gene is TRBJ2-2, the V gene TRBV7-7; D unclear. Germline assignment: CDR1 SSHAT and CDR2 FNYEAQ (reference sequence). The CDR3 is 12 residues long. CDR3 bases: TGTGCTAGCAGCCCAGGAACCGGGGAGCTGTTTTTT. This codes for CASSPGTGELFF.

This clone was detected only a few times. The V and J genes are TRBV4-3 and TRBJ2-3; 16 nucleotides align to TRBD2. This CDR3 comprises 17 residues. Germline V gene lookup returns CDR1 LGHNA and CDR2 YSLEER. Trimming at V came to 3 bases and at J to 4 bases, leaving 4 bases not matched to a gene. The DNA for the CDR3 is TGCGCCAGCAGCCAGGCCGGGACTAGCGGGAGGGCAGATACGCAGTATTTT. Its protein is CASSQAGTSGRADTQYF.

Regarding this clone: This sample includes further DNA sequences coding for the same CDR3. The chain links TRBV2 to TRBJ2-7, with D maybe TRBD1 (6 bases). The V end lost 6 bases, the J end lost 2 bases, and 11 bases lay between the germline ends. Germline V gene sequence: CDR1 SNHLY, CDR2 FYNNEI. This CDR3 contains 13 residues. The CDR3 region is CASRPGEPYEQYF. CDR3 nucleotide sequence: TGTGCCAGCAGACCAGGGGAACCCTACGAGCAGTACTTC.

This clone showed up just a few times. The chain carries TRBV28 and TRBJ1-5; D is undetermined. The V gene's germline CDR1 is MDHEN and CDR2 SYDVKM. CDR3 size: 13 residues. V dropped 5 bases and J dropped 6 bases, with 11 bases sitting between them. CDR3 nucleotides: TGTGCCAGCAGTCAGCTGAGGATTCAGCCCCAGCATTTT. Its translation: CASSQLRIQPQHF. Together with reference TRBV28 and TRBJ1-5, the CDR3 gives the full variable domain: DVKVTQSSRYLVKRTGEKVFLECVQDMDHENMFWYRQDPGLGLRLIYFSYDVKMKEKGDIPEGYSVSREKKERFSLILESASTNQTSMYLCASSQLRIQPQHFGDGTRLSIL.

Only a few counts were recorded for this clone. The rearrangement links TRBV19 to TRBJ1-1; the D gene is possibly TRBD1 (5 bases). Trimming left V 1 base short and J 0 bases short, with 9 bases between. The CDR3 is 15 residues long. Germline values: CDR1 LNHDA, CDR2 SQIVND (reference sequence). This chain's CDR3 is CASSIGQYMNTEAFF. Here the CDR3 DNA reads TGTGCCAGTAGTATAGGACAGTACATGAACACTGAAGCTTTCTTT. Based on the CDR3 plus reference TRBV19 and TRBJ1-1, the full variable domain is DGGITQSPKYLFRKEGQNVTLSCEQNLNHDAMYWYRQDPGQGLRLIYYSQIVNDFQKGDIAEGYSVSREKKESFPLTVTSAQKNPTAFYLCASSIGQYMNTEAFFGQGTRLTVV.

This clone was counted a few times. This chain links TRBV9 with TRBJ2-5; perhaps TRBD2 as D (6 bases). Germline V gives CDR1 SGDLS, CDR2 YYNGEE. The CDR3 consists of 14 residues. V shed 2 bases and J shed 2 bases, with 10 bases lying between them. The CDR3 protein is CASSVQGLQETQYF. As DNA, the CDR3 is TGTGCCAGCAGCGTCCAGGGACTTCAAGAGACCCAGTACTTC.

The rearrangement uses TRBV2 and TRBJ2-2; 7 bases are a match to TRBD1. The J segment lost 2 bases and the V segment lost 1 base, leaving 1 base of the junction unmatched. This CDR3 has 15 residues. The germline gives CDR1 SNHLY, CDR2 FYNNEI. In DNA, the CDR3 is TGTGCCAGCAGTGAAGGACAGGGAAACACCGGGGAGCTGTTTTTT. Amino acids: CASSEGQGNTGELFF.

CDR3 sequence: CASSSPTVFLQETQYF. The DNA for the CDR3 is TGCGCCAGCAGCTCGCCCACAGTCTTCCTCCAAGAGACCCAGTACTTC. The chain uses TRBV5-1 and TRBJ2-5; the D is unclear. The CDR3 consists of 16 residues. Germline V gene lookup returns CDR1 SGHRS and CDR2 YFSETQ. Trimming left V 3 bases short and J 1 base short, with 16 bases between.

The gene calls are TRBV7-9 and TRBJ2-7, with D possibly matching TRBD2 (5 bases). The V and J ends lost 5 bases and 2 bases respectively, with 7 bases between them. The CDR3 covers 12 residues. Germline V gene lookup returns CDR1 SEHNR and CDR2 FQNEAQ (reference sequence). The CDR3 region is CASSPGTYEQYF. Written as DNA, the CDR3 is TGTGCCAGCAGCCCGGGGACCTACGAGCAGTACTTC.

CDR3 region: CASSFPGGLGGYTF. Written as DNA, the CDR3 is TGTGCCAGTAGTTTTCCGGGAGGGCTAGGTGGCTACACCTTC. J is TRBJ1-2 and V is TRBV19; D remains unclear. This CDR3 is 14 amino acids long. The ends were cut back, 5 bases at V and 7 bases at J, with 17 bases in the middle. The germline V gene encodes CDR1 LNHDA and CDR2 SQIVND (reference sequence). Looking up the rest from reference TRBV19 and TRBJ1-2 gives the full variable domain: DGGITQSPKYLFRKEGQNVTLSCEQNLNHDAMYWYRQDPGQGLRLIYYSQIVNDFQKGDIAEGYSVSREKKESFPLTVTSAQKNPTAFYLCASSFPGGLGGYTFGSGTRLTVV.

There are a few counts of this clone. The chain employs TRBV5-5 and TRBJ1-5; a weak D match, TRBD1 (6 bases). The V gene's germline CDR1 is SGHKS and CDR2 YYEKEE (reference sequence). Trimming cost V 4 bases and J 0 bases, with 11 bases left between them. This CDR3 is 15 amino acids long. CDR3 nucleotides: TGTGCCAGCAGCCCAACAGGGCATAGCAATCAGCCCCAGCATTTT. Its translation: CASSPTGHSNQPQHF.

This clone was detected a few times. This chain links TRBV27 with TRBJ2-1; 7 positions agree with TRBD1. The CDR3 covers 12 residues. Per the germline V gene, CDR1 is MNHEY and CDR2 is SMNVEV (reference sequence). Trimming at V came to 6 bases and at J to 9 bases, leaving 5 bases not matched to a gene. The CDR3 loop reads CASSTQGLEQFF. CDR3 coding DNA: TGTGCCAGCAGCACACAGGGGCTTGAGCAGTTCTTC.

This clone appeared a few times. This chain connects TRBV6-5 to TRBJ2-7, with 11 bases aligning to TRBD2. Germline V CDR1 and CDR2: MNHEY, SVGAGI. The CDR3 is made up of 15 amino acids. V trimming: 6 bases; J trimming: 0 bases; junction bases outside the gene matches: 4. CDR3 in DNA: TGTGCCAGCAGGGGCGGGACTAGCGGCTCCTACGAGCAGTACTTC. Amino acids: CASRGGTSGSYEQYF.

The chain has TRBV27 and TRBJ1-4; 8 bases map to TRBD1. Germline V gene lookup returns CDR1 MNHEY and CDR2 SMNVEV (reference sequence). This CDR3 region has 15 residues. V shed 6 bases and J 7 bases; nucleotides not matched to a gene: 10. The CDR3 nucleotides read TGTGCCAGCAGCAGTCGGAGGGACAGGCCTGAAAAACTGTTTTTT. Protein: CASSSRRDRPEKLFF.

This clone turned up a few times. The CDR3 sequence: CASSLTGGEDTQYF. DNA of the CDR3: TGCGCCAGCAGCTTGACAGGGGGCGAGGATACGCAGTATTTT. The chain recombines TRBV5-1 with TRBJ2-3; the match to TRBD1 covers 9 bases. The CDR3 totals 14 residues. Germline CDR1 and CDR2: SGHRS and YFSETQ. J lost 6 bases, V lost 1 base, and 3 bases had no gene match.

The CDR3 DNA is TGTGCCAGCAGCTTAGGGGTCGGGACTAGCGAACAAGAGACCCAGTACTTC. Translated, it gives CASSLGVGTSEQETQYF. The chain has TRBV11-2 and TRBJ2-5, with TRBD2 matching 10 bases. Germline loops: CDR1 SGHAT, CDR2 FQNNGV. The CDR3 has 17 residues. The junction had 7 bases not matched to a gene; V was cut back by 1 base and J by 2 bases. Full variable domain (remainder filled in from reference TRBV11-2 and TRBJ2-5): EAGVAQSPRYKIIEKRQSVAFWCNPISGHATLYWYQQILGQGPKLLIQFQNNGVVDDSQLPKDRFSAERLKGVDSTLKIQPAKLEDSAVYLCASSLGVGTSEQETQYFGPGTRLLVL.

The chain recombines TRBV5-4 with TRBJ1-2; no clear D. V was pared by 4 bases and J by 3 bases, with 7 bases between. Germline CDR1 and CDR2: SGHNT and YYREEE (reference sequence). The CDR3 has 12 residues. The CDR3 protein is CASSLPDYGYTF. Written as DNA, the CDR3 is TGTGCCAGCAGCCTCCCGGACTATGGCTACACCTTC. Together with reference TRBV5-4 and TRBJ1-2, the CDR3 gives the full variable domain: ETGVTQSPTHLIKTRGQQVTLRCSSQSGHNTVSWYQQALGQGPQFIFQYYREEENGRGNFPPRFSGLQFPNYSSELNVNALELDDSALYLCASSLPDYGYTFGSGTRLTVV.